This is a list of T cell receptor beta chains from one sample in a study of cytotoxic CD8 clonotypes in ibrutinib-treated CLL. Using immunoSEQ multiplex PCR, the repertoire was profiled, and TCRdb retains in-frame clones only, with some absent. In the table there are around 70,000 clones, 90% of which are singletons. The input for sequencing was PBMCs, taken after 12 months of ibrutinib treatment. All receptors come from a human donor with chronic lymphocytic leukemia. Each CDR3 is given without its conserved first and last residue.

J | V | CDR3
TRBJ2-7 | TRBV7-9 | ASSLETGPDEQY
TRBJ2-7 | TRBV6-4 | ASSEAAGDSAYEQY
TRBJ2-7 | TRBV27 | ASSLAGTHEQY
TRBJ2-3 | TRBV11-3 | ASSNPSGQWADTQY
TRBJ1-4 | TRBV18 | ASSPSGGEKLF
TRBJ2-2 | TRBV19 | ASSIKFGGTGELF
TRBJ1-2 | TRBV6-5 | ASSYSGTANYGYT
TRBJ2-7 | TRBV6-1 | ASSERGWEQY
TRBJ2-3 | TRBV6-6 | ASRQGTDTQY
TRBJ2-3 | TRBV11-3 | ASMGIASTDTQY
TRBJ2-2 | TRBV30 | AWTRDTLNTGELF
TRBJ2-6 | TRBV10-1 | ASSPGQGSSGANVLT
TRBJ2-3 | TRBV10-3 | AISAGGGSTDTQY
TRBJ1-1 | TRBV27 | ASSPQGYEAF
TRBJ1-5 | TRBV30 | AWSQQAGGFQPQH